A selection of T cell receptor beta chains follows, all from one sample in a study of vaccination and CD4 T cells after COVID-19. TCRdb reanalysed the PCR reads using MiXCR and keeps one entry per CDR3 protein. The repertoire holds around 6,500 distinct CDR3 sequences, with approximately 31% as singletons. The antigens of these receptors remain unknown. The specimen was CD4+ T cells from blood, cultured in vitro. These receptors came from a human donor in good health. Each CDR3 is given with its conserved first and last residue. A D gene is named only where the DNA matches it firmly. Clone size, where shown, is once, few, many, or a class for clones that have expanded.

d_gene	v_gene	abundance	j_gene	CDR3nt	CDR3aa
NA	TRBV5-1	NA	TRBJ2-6	TGCGCCGTTCGCGGGACAGCTGGGGCCAACGTCCTGACTTTC	CAVRGTAGANVLTF
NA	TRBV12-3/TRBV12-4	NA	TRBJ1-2	TGTGCCAGCAGTTCCGGCGGACGCTATGGCTACACCTTC	CASSSGGRYGYTF
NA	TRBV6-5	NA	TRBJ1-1	TGTGCCAGCAGTTACTCGACGACAGGGAACACTGAAGCTTTCTTT	CASSYSTTGNTEAFF
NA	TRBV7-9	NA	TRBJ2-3	TGTGCCAGCAGCTTCGAGGGGGGGAGCACAGATACGCAGTATTTT	CASSFEGGSTDTQYF
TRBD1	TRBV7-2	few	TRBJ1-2	TGTGCCAGCAGCTTAGGAGGACAGGGGGCGTCTAACTATGGCTACACCTTC	CASSLGGQGASNYGYTF
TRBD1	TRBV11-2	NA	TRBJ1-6	TGTGCCAGCAGCTTTCAGGACAGGGGCCTTTCACCCCTCCACTTT	CASSFQDRGLSPLHF
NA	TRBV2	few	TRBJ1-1	TGTGCCAGCAGTGTACGGGTGGCGAACACTGAAGCTTTCTTT	CASSVRVANTEAFF
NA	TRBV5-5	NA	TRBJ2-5	TGTGCCAGCAGCTTGGTTTGGGACCAAGAGACCCAGTACTTC	CASSLVWDQETQYF
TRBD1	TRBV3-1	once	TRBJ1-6	TGTGCCAGCAGCCCCGGGACAGAGAATTCACCCCTCCACTTT	CASSPGTENSPLHF
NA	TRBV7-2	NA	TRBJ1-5	TGTGCCAGCAGCCCTAGAGTGGGGGTTGGAAATCAGCCCCAGCATTTT	CASSPRVGVGNQPQHF
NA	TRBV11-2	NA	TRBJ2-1	TGTGCCAGTACCAGTCCAGGGAGCTCCCTCAATGAGCAGTTCTTC	CASTSPGSSLNEQFF
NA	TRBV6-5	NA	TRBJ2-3	TGTGCCAGCAGTTACCCGCCGGGGGGCACAGATACGCAGTATTTT	CASSYPPGGTDTQYF
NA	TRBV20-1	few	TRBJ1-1	TGCAGTGCTGTTGGCGGGAACACTGAAGCTTTCTTT	CSAVGGNTEAFF
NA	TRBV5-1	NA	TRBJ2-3	TGCGCCAGCAGCTTGGGGACTCCCTACACAGATACGCAGTATTTT	CASSLGTPYTDTQYF
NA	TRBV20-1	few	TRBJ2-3	TGCAGTGCGAGAACAGGGACAGATACGCAGTATTTT	CSARTGTDTQYF
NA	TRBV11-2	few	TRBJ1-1	TGTGCCAGCAGCTTCTCCGTCACTGAAGCTTTCTTT	CASSFSVTEAFF
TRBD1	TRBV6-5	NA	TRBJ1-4	TGTGCCAGCAGTTCCTGGACAGGGAATAGGGAAAAACTGTTTTTT	CASSSWTGNREKLFF
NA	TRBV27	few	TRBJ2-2	TGTGCCAGCAGTTTCGGGGGCAACACCGGGGAGCTGTTTTTT	CASSFGGNTGELFF
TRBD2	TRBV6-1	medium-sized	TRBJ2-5	TGTGCCAGCGGGGGACTAGCGGGGCGAGAGACCCAGTACTTC	CASGGLAGRETQYF
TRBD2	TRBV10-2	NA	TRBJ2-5	TGCGCCAGCAGTGGGGCTAGCGGGGGGGAGACCCAGTACTTC	CASSGASGGETQYF
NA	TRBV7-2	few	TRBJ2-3	TGTGCCAGCAGCTTTTTCACAGATACGCAGTATTTT	CASSFFTDTQYF
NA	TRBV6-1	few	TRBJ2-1	TGTGCCAGCAGTCGTACGGGCAACCACTACAATGAGCAGTTCTTC	CASSRTGNHYNEQFF
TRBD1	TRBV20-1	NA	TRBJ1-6	TGCAGTGCTGCACAGGGACAGGGAGGTTCATCCCTCCACTTT	CSAAQGQGGSSLHF
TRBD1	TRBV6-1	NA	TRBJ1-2	TGTGCCAGCAGTAAGGGACAGGGAGTGGGTGGCTACACCTTC	CASSKGQGVGGYTF
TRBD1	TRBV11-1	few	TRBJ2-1	TGTGCCAGCAGCCCCGGGACAGGGTTCGACTACAATGAGCAGTTCTTC	CASSPGTGFDYNEQFF
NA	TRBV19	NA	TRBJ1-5	TGTGCCAGTAGTGCTGACAGTAGCAATCAGCCCCAGCATTTT	CASSADSSNQPQHF
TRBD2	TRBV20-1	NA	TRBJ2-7	TGCAGTGCCCGGGGGGGTGGATCCTACGAGCAGTACTTC	CSARGGGSYEQYF
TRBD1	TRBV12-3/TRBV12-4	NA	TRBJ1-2	TGTGCCAGCAGTTCGGACAGGGTCGGCTACACCTTC	CASSSDRVGYTF
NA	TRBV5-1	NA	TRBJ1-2	TGCGCCAGCAGCTCTCCCCTCACTGGCGGCTACACCTTC	CASSSPLTGGYTF
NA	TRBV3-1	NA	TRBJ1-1	TGTGCCAGCAGTCCCCGGACTGGGAACGCTGAAGCTTTCTTT	CASSPRTGNAEAFF
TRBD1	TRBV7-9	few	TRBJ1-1	TGTGCCAGCAGGCCAGGACAGGGGAGGCGGAACACTGAAGCTTTCTTT	CASRPGQGRRNTEAFF
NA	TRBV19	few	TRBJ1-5	TGTGCCAGTAGTAAGGTGGGTGGTCAGCCCCAGCATTTT	CASSKVGGQPQHF
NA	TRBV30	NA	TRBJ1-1	TGTGCCCAGGTGAACACTGAAGCTTTCTTT	CAQVNTEAFF
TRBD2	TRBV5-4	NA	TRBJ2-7	TGTGCCAGCAGCTTAAGCGGGAGCTCCTACGAGCAGTACTTC	CASSLSGSSYEQYF
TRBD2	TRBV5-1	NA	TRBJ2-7	TGCGCCAGCAGCTTAATGTCTAGCGGGGGGAATTGGGACGAGCAGTACTTC	CASSLMSSGGNWDEQYF
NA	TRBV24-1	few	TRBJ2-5	TGTGCTGCCGGGCGCGCCCTGGGTTTAGAGACCCAGTACTTC	CAAGRALGLETQYF
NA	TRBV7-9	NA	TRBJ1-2	TGTGCCAGCAGCGCGACGCCTACAACGTACTATGGCTACACCTTC	CASSATPTTYYGYTF
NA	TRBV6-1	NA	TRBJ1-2	TGTGCCAGCAGGGTTGGACAGTACTATGGCTACACCTTC	CASRVGQYYGYTF
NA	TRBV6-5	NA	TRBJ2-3	TGTGCCAGCAGTTACTCGATGAAGACAGATACGCAGTATTTT	CASSYSMKTDTQYF
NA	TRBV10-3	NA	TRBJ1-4	TGTGCCATCAGTGGGGGGCTGGAGGCTGAAAAACTGTTTTTT	CAISGGLEAEKLFF
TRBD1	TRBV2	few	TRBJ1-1	TGTGCCAGCAGAGGGGACAGCATGAACACTGAAGCTTTCTTT	CASRGDSMNTEAFF
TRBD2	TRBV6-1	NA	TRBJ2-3	TGTGCCCGCAGCGGGGGGGCCACAGATACGCAGTATTTT	CARSGGATDTQYF
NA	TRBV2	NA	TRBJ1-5	TGTGCCAGCAGTGGGTACAGTTTCAGCAATCAGCCCCAGCATTTT	CASSGYSFSNQPQHF
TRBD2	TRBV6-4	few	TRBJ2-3	TGTGCCAGCAGTGACTCCGGGGGGGCCACAGATACGCAGTATTTT	CASSDSGGATDTQYF
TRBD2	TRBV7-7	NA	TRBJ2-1	TGTGCTAGCAGCGCCCTAGCGGGGGGGATTCTCAATGAGCAGTTCTTC	CASSALAGGILNEQFF
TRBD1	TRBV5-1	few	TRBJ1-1	TGCGCCAGCAGCTTAAACGGACAGGGGGTCACTGAAGCTTTCTTT	CASSLNGQGVTEAFF
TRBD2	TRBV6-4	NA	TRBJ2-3	TGTGCCAGCAGTGACTCAGCGGGGGGGCCGACAGATACGCAGTATTTT	CASSDSAGGPTDTQYF
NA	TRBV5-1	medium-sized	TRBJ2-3	TGCGCCAGCAGCTTGGGTCCTTTGGGCACAGATACGCAGTATTTT	CASSLGPLGTDTQYF